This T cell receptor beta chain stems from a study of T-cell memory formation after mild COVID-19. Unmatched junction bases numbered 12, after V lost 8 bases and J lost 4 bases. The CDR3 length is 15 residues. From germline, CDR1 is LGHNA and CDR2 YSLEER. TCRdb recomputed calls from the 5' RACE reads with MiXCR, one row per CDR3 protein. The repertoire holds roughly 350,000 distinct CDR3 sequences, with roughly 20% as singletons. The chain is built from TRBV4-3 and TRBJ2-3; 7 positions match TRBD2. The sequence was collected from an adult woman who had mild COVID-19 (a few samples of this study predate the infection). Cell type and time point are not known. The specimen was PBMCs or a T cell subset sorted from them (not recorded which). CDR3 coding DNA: TGCGCCAGCGGTCCACTAGCGAGAGAGGCAGATACGCAGTATTTT. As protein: CASGPLAREADTQYF.